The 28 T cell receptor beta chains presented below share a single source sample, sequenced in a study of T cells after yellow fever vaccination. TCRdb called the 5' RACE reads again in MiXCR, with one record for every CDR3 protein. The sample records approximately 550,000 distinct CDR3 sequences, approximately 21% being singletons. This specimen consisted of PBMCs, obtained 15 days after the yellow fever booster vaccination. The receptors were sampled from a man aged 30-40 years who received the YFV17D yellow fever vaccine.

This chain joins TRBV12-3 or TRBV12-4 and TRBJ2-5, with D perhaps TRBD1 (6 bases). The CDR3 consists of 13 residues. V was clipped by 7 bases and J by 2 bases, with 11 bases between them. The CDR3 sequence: CASTGQTQETQYF. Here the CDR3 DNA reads TGTGCCAGCACCGGACAGACTCAAGAGACCCAGTACTTC.

The CDR3 region has the DNA TGTGCCAGCAGCGGGGGTTCTGTGGGAGGCTACACCTTC. It yields the protein CASSGGSVGGYTF. The chain employs TRBV9 and TRBJ1-2; D is unclear. The CDR3 covers 13 residues. Trimming removed 3 bases at V and 8 bases at J, with 14 bases between. Germline CDR1 is SGDLS and CDR2 is YYNGEE.

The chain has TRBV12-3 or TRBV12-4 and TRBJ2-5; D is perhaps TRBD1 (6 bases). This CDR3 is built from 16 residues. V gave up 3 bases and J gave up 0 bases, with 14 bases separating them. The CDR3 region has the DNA TGTGCCAGCAGTTTTGGGGGCGGCACTTACCAAGAGACCCAGTACTTC. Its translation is CASSFGGGTYQETQYF.

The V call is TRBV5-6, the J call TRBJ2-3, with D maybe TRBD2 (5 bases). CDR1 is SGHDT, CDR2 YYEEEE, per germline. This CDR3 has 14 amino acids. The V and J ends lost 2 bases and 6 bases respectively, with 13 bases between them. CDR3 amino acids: CASSFSGVVDTQYF. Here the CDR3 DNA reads TGTGCCAGCAGCTTTTCCGGGGTGGTGGATACGCAGTATTTT.

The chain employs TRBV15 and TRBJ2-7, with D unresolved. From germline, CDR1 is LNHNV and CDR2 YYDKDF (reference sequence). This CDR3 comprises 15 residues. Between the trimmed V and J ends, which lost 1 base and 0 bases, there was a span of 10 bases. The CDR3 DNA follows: TGTGCCACCAGCAGAGCCCACGTAGGCTCCTACGAGCAGTACTTC. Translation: CATSRAHVGSYEQYF.

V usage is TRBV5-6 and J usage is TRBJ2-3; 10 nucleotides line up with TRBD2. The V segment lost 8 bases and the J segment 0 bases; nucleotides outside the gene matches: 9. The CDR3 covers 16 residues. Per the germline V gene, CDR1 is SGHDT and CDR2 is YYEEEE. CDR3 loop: CASRLAGDGSTDTQYF. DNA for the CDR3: TGTGCCAGTCGACTAGCGGGTGACGGAAGCACAGATACGCAGTATTTT.

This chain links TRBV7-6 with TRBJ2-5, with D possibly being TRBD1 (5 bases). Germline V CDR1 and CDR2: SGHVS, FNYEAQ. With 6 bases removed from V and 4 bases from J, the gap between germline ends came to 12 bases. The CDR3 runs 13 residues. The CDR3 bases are TGTGCCAGCAGACCCCCAGGGCGAGAGACCCAGTACTTC. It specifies CASRPPGRETQYF.

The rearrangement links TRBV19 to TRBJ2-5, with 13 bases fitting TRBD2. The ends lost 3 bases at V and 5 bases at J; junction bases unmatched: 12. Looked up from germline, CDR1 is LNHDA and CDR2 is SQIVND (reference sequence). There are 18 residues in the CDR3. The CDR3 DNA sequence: TGTGCCAGTAGTATGATTTCAGGACTAGCGGGAGTTCACGAGACCCAGTACTTC. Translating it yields CASSMISGLAGVHETQYF.

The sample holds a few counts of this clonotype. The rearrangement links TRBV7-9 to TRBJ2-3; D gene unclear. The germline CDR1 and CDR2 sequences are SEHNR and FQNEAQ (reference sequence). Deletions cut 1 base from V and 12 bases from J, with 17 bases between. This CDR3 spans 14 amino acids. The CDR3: CASSLGGGRLLQYF. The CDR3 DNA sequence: TGTGCCAGCAGCTTAGGTGGTGGCCGCCTCCTCCAGTATTTT.

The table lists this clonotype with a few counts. CDR3 bases: TGCGCCAGCAGCTTGCAACACACTACTAGCACAGATACGCAGTATTTT. It encodes CASSLQHTTSTDTQYF. The V call is TRBV5-1, the J call TRBJ2-3, with D uncertain. Germline CDR1 reads SGHRS; CDR2 reads YFSETQ. The CDR3 consists of 16 residues. Trimming cost V 1 base and J 0 bases, with 12 bases left between them.

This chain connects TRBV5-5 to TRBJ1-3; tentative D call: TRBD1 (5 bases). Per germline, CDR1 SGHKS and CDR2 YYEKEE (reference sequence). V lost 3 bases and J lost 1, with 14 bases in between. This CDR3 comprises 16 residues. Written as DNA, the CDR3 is TGTGCCAGCAGCTCGCTAGAGGGGTTATCTGGAAACACCATATATTTT. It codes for CASSSLEGLSGNTIYF.

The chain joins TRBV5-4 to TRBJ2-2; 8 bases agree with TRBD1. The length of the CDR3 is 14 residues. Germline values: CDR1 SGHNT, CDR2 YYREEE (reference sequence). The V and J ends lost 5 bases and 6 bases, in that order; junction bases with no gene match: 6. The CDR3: CASRGQVESGELFF. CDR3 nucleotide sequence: TGTGCCAGCAGGGGACAGGTGGAGTCCGGGGAGCTGTTTTTT.

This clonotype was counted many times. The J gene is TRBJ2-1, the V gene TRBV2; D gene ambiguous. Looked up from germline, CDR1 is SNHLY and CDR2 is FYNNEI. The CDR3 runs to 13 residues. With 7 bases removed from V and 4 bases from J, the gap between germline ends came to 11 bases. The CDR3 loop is CASTGSRYNEQFF. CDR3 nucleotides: TGTGCCAGCACCGGCAGTAGGTACAATGAGCAGTTCTTC.

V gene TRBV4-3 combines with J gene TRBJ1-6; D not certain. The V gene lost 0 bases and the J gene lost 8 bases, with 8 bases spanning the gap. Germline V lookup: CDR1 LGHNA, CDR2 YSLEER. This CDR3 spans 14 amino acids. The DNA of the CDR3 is TGCGCCAGCAGCCAAGATCCTGTAGATTCACCCCTCCACTTT. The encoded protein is CASSQDPVDSPLHF.

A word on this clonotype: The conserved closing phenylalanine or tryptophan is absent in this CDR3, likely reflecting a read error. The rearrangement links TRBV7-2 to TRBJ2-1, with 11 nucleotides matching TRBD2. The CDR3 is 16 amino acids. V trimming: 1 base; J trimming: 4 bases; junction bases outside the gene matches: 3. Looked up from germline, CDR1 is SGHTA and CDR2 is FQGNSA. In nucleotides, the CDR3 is TGTGCCAGCAGCTTAGGGCTAGCGGGAGGATACAATGAGCAGTTCTCC. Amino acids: CASSLGLAGGYNEQFS.

Here the CDR3 DNA reads TGTGCCAGCAGTTACCCAAACAGGGCCCAAAGGGAGACCCAGTACTTC. Translating it yields CASSYPNRAQRETQYF. V and J are TRBV6-2 or TRBV6-3 and TRBJ2-5; possible D gene TRBD1, 6 bases. Between the trimmed V and J ends, which lost 2 bases and 5 bases, there was a span of 18 bases. In germline, CDR1 is MNHEY, CDR2 SVGEGT. The CDR3 covers 16 residues.

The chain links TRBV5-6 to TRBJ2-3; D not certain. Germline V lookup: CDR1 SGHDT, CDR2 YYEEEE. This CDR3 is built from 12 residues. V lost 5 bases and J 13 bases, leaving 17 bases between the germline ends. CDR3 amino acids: CASSSDPLSEYF. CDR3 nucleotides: TGTGCCAGCAGTTCGGACCCCCTCTCGGAGTATTTT.

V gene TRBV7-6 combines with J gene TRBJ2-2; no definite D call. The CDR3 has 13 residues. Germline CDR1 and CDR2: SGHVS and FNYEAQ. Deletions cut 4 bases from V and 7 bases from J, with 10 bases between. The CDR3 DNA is TGTGCCAGCAGCTCAGCCCAGATCGGGGAGCTGTTTTTT. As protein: CASSSAQIGELFF.

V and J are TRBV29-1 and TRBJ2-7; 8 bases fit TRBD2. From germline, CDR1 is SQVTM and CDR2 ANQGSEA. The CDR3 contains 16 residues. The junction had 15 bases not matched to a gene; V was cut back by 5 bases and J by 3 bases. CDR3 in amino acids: CSVPLSPWREDYEQYF. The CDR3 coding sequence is TGCAGCGTTCCGCTCTCTCCGTGGCGGGAGGACTACGAGCAGTACTTC.

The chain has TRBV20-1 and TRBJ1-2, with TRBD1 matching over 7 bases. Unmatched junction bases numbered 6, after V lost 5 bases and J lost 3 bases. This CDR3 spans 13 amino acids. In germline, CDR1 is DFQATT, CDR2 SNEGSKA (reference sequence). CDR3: CSASRQGDYGYTF. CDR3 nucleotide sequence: TGCAGTGCTTCCAGGCAGGGGGACTATGGCTACACCTTC.

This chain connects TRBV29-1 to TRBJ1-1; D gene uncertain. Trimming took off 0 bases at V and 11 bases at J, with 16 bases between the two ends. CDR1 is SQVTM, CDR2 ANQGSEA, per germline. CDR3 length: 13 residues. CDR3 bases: TGCAGCGTTGAAGATAGGTTTGAGGGTGGCGCTTTCTTT. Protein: CSVEDRFEGGAFF.

CDR3 nucleotide sequence: TGCAGTGCTAGAGGAGCGGGAAACTACGAGCAGTACTTC. Protein: CSARGAGNYEQYF. This sequence joins TRBV20-1 and TRBJ2-7; 7 bases align to TRBD2. J lost 3 bases, V lost 1 base, and 3 bases had no gene match. The CDR3 spans 13 residues. CDR1 is DFQATT, CDR2 SNEGSKA, per germline (reference sequence).

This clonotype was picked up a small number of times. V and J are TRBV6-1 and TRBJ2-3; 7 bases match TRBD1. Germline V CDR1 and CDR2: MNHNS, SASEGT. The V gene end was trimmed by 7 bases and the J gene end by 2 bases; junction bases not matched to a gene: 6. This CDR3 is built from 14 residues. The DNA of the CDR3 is TGTGCCAGCACCACGGACAGGTTCACAGATACGCAGTATTTT. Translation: CASTTDRFTDTQYF.

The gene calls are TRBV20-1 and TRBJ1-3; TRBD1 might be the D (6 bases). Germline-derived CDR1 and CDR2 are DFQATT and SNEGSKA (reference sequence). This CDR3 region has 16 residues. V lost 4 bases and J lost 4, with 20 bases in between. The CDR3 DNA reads TGCAGTGCTAAAAAGGCGTCAGGGGCGGGCGGAAACACCATATATTTT. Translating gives CSAKKASGAGGNTIYF.

The CDR3 reads CASRSNAGFLMNTEAFF. In DNA, the CDR3 is TGTGCCAGCAGGTCCAATGCGGGGTTCCTCATGAACACTGAAGCTTTCTTT. The chain carries TRBV7-8 and TRBJ1-1; D unresolved. CDR1 and CDR2 from the germline V gene are SGHVS and FQNEAQ. The CDR3 runs to 17 residues. With 6 bases removed from V and 0 bases from J, the gap between germline ends came to 20 bases. Full variable domain (remainder filled in from reference TRBV7-8 and TRBJ1-1): GAGVSQSPRYKVAKRGQDVALRCDPISGHVSLFWYQQALGQGPEFLTYFQNEAQLDKSGLPSDRFFAERPEGSVSTLKIQRTQQEDSAVYLCASRSNAGFLMNTEAFFGQGTRLTVV.

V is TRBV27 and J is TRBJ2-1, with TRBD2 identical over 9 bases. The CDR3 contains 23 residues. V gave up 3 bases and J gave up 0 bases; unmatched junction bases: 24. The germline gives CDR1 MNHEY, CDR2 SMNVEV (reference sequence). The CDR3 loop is CASSFSLGPVGLAGLSSYNEQFF. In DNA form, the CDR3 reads TGTGCCAGCAGTTTCTCGTTAGGTCCGGTGGGGCTAGCGGGGCTGAGCTCCTACAATGAGCAGTTCTTC.

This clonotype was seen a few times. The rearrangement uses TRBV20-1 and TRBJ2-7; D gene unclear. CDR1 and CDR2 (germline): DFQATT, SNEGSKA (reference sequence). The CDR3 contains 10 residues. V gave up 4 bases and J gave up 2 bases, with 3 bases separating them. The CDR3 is CSATPYEQYF. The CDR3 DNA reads TGCAGTGCTACTCCCTACGAGCAGTACTTC.

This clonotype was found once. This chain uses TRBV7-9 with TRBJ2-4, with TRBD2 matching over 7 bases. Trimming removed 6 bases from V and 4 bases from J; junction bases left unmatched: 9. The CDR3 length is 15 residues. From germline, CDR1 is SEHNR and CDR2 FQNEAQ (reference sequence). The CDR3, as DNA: TGTGCCAGCAGTTCCGATGGGCGGGGGAAAAACATTCAGTACTTC. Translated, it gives CASSSDGRGKNIQYF.